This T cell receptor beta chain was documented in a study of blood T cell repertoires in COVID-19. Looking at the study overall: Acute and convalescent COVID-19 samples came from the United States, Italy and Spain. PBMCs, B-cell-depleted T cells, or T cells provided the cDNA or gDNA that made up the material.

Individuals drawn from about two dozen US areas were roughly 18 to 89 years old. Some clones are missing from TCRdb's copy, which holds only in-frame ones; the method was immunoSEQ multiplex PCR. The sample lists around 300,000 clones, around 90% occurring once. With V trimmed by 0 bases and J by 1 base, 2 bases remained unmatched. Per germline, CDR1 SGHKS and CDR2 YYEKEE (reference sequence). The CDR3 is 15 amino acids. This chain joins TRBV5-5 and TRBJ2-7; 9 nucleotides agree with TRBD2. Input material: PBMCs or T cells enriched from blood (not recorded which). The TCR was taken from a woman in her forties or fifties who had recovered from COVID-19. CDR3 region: CASSLGLAGSYEQYF. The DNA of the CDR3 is TGTGCCAGCAGCTTGGGCCTAGCGGGATCCTACGAGCAGTACTTC.